This record covers a single TCR beta chain. Its antigen is not identified. It was with a sample-barcoded 5' primer and a J-beta primer mix that a second PCR of roughly 7 to 12 cycles was run. The template-switch adaptor, which had 12 random nucleotides, put a tag on each cDNA molecule. TCRdb called the 5' RACE reads again in MiXCR, with one record for every CDR3 protein. This table has hundreds of thousands of distinct CDR3 sequences, 49% appearing once. The sample belongs to a study of blood T cells in healthy people across ages. Regarding the study as a whole: Among long-lived donors, naive CD4+ cells were more numerous and diversity higher than in aged donors.

There were healthy Caucasian individuals from Russia, aged 6 to 90, serving as donors. Peripheral blood from each donor was collected in a volume of approximately 10 milliliters. The sequenced sample consisted of blood. This sequence originates from a woman in her sixties or seventies in good health.

The CDR3 nucleotides are TGTGCCAGCAGTCGGCGGGAGACTAGCACAGATACGCAGTATTTT. This encodes CASSRRETSTDTQYF. The rearrangement links TRBV6-5 to TRBJ2-3; TRBD2 matches 7 bases. The CDR3 loop spans 15 amino acids. Germline loops: CDR1 MNHEY, CDR2 SVGAGI. V trimming: 5 bases; J trimming: 0 bases; junction bases outside the gene matches: 5.